This TCR beta chain comes out of a study of T cells after yellow fever vaccination. Whole-study findings and limits: There was a possibility that FACS-sorted repertoires contained abundant clonotypes contaminating from the bulk population. Although the secondary response was weaker, it peaked faster, at day 5 versus 15.

This clonotype was recorded at least ten times. Its antigen remains unknown. Using its own MiXCR run on the 5' RACE reads, TCRdb lists one record per CDR3 protein. The data hold around 140,000 distinct CDR3 sequences, with approximately 6.6% observed a single time. The source of this sequence is a man aged 25-40 years who received the YFV17D yellow fever vaccine. The starting material was CD4+ T cells sorted from PBMCs, obtained 10 days after the yellow fever booster vaccination.

CDR3 loop: CASSHTPRTDTQYF. The CDR3 DNA reads TGTGCCAGCAGCCACACACCCCGCACAGATACGCAGTATTTT. The chain is built from TRBV6-1 and TRBJ2-3; no firm D call. Germline CDR1 and CDR2: MNHNS and SASEGT. V was trimmed by 6 bases and J by 1 base, leaving 11 bases between them. The CDR3 totals 14 residues.